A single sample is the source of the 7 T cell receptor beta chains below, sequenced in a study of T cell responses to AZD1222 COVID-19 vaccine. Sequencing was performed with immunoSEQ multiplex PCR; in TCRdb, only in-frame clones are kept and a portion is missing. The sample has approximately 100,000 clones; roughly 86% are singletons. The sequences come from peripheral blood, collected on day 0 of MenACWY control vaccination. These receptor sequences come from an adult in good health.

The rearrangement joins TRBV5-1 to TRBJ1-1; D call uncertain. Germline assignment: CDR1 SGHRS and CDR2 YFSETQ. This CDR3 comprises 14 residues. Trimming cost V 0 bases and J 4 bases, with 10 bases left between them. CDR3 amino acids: CASSLGGKGTEAFF. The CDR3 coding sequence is TGCGCCAGCAGCTTGGGAGGCAAGGGCACTGAAGCTTTCTTT.

The CDR3 spells CASSLVRGGSSGANVLTF. DNA of the CDR3: TGCGCCAGCAGCTTGGTTAGGGGGGGCAGCTCTGGGGCCAACGTCCTGACTTTC. This chain links TRBV5-1 with TRBJ2-6; tentatively, D is TRBD2 (7 bases). The CDR3 is 18 amino acids. CDR1 SGHRS and CDR2 YFSETQ come from the germline V gene. The V end lost 0 bases, the J end lost 0 bases, and 13 bases lay between the germline ends.

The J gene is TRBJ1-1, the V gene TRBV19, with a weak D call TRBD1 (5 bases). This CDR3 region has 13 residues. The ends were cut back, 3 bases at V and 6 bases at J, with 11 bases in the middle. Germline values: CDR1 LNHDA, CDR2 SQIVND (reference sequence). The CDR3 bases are TGTGCCAGTAGTATTCAGGGAGGGCCTGAAGCTTTCTTT. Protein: CASSIQGGPEAFF.

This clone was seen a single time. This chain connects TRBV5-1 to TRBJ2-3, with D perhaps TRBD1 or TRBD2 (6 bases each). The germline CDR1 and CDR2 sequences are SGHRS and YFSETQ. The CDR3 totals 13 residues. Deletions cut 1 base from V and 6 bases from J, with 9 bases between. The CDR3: CASSLQGGDTQYF. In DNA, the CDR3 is TGCGCCAGCAGCTTGCAAGGGGGGGATACGCAGTATTTT. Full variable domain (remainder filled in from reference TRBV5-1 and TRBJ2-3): KAGVTQTPRYLIKTRGQQVTLSCSPISGHRSVSWYQQTPGQGLQFLFEYFSETQRNKGNFPGRFSGRQFSNSRSEMNVSTLELGDSALYLCASSLQGGDTQYFGPGTRLTVL.

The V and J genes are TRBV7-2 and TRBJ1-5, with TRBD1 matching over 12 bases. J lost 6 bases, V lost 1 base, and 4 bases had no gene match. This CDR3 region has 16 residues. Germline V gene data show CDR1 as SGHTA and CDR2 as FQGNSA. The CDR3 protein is CASSLVGTGGSQPQHF. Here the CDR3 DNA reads TGTGCCAGCAGCTTAGTCGGGACAGGGGGCTCTCAGCCCCAGCATTTT. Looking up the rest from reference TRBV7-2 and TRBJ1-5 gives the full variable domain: GAGVSQSPSNKVTEKGKDVELRCDPISGHTALYWYRQSLGQGLEFLIYFQGNSAPDKSGLPSDRFSAERTGGSVSTLTIQRTQQEDSAVYLCASSLVGTGGSQPQHFGDGTRLSIL.

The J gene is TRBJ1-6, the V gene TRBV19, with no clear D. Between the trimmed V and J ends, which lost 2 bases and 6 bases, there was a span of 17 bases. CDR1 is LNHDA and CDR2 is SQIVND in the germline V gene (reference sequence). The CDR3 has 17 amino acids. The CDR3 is CASSIKPGRLGNSPLHF. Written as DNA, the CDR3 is TGTGCCAGTAGTATAAAACCTGGCAGGCTCGGTAATTCACCCCTCCACTTT.

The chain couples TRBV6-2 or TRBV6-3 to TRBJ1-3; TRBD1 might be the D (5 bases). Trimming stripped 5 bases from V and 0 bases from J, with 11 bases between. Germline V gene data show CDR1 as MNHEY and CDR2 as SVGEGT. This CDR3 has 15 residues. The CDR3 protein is CASSIDSISGNTIYF. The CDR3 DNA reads TGTGCCAGCAGTATAGACAGCATCTCTGGAAACACCATATATTTT.